This T cell receptor beta chain originates from a study of T-cell reconstitution after alpha-beta-depleted transplantation in children. Construction of the TCRbeta library involved unique molecular identifiers. From the PCR reads, TCRdb called clonotypes with MiXCR, one entry per CDR3 protein. The sample has hundreds of thousands of distinct CDR3 sequences, under 15% seen once. Germline CDR1 DFQATT, CDR2 SNEGSKA (reference sequence). This CDR3 comprises 13 residues. Trimming cost V 1 base and J 2 bases, with 6 bases left between them. This clonotype has just a few counts. The sample here was PBMCs from the stem cell graft donor, taken from the stem cell graft. The rearrangement links TRBV20-1 to TRBJ2-4, with D unresolved. The receptor was derived from a human donor who donated a stem cell graft to a child with combined immunodeficiency. The CDR3 is CSARVRSKNIQYF. The CDR3 bases are TGCAGTGCTAGAGTGCGGTCCAAAAACATTCAGTACTTC.